The count of the clone carrying this T cell receptor beta chain is one. Its matching antigen is unknown. The protocol was immunoSEQ multiplex PCR, while the TCRdb copy is restricted to in-frame clones and leaves out a portion. The sample lists more than 150,000 clones, about 87% occurring once. The sample belongs to a study of radiation and T cells in renal cell carcinoma. Broader study findings: Without pretreatment biopsies, baseline tumor clonotype presence was undetermined.

As to time point: blood 2 weeks post-SBRT. Treatment meaning: 15 Gy SBRT to primary tumor, nephrectomy 4 weeks later. This renal cell carcinoma was of the clear cell type. The starting material was blood, obtained from a patient whose treatment included radiotherapy and nephrectomy. The clonotype originates from a woman between 50 and 59 years old with renal cell carcinoma.

Written as DNA, the CDR3 is TGTGCCAGCAGCTTGGTGGGCCACCAAGAGACCCAGTACTTC. Translation gives CASSLVGHQETQYF. This chain joins TRBV5-6 and TRBJ2-5; D ambiguous. CDR3 length: 14 amino acids. V dropped 0 bases and J dropped 0 bases, with 6 bases sitting between them. Germline V gene lookup returns CDR1 SGHDT and CDR2 YYEEEE.